This T cell receptor beta chain comes out of a study of blood T cell repertoires in COVID-19. Turning to the study itself: COVID-19 samples collected from the United States, Italy and Spain covered acute and convalescent phases. Nucleic acid was either cDNA or gDNA, and it came from T cells, B-cell-depleted T cells, or PBMCs.

This clone came up once. V was trimmed by 6 bases and J by 5 bases, leaving 4 bases between them. The CDR3 runs 11 residues. Per the study methods: Counts of nucleated cells, estimated from reference gene primer amplification, were obtained. Here immunoSEQ multiplex PCR was the method, and the copy in TCRdb shows in-frame clones only, minus some. V, J and clone size derive from that table, while D and trimming were established from the DNA sequence. The data show roughly 180,000 clones, 70% to 90% seen once. The chain couples TRBV12-3 or TRBV12-4 to TRBJ1-4; no definite D call. This clonotype was sampled from a woman aged 25 to 45 with active or convalescent COVID-19. The material sequenced was peripheral blood. This CDR3 is CASRQNEKLFF. The CDR3 DNA reads as TGTGCCAGCAGGCAGAATGAAAAACTGTTTTTT.